These 21 T cell receptor beta chains were sequenced from one sample in a study of cytomegalovirus exposure and HLA in healthy donors. The protocol was immunoSEQ multiplex PCR, while the TCRdb copy is restricted to in-frame clones and leaves out a portion. Among 150,000 to 200,000 clones listed, 85% to 90% were seen once. Sequencing input: PBMCs. Receptors originate from a woman in her twenties or thirties in good health and CMV-seronegative.

The V gene is TRBV5-4, the J gene TRBJ2-7, with D tentatively TRBD2 (6 bases). Germline V lookup: CDR1 SGHNT, CDR2 YYREEE (reference sequence). V was cut by 1 base and J by 5 bases, with 13 bases left in between. The CDR3 is 14 residues long. The DNA of the CDR3 is TGTGCCAGCAGCTTGTCACTAGCAAAGGACGAGCAGTACTTC. It yields the protein CASSLSLAKDEQYF.

The chain links TRBV4-1 to TRBJ1-4; 7 nucleotides align to TRBD1. Germline CDR1 and CDR2: MGHRA and YSYEKL. The CDR3 has 16 residues. V trimming: 0 bases; J trimming: 7 bases; junction bases outside the gene matches: 8. As DNA, the CDR3 is TGCGCCAGCAGCCAAGAGAGTAGGGGGCGGGGTGAAAAACTGTTTTTT. Its translation is CASSQESRGRGEKLFF.

J is TRBJ2-7 and V is TRBV7-2; D might be TRBD1 (5 bases). The ends were cut back, 1 base at V and 6 bases at J, with 7 bases in the middle. CDR1 is SGHTA and CDR2 is FQGNSA in the germline V gene. There are 12 residues in the CDR3. The CDR3 coding sequence is TGTGCCAGCAGCTTAGTAGGGGTCGAGCAGTACTTC. Translating gives CASSLVGVEQYF.

The V and J genes are TRBV27 and TRBJ2-1; 9 positions match TRBD1. This CDR3 spans 15 amino acids. V dropped 2 bases and J dropped 6; count of bases not matched to a gene: 5. Germline values: CDR1 MNHEY, CDR2 SMNVEV (reference sequence). The CDR3 reads CASSLTGGSGNEQFF. CDR3 coding DNA: TGTGCCAGCAGTTTAACAGGGGGCTCGGGCAATGAGCAGTTCTTC.

V is TRBV4-2 and J is TRBJ2-2; 9 bases agree with TRBD2. Germline CDR1 and CDR2: LGHNA and YNFKEQ. CDR3 size: 15 residues. V shed 1 base, J shed 7 bases, and the junction held 4 bases outside the gene matches. The CDR3 is CASSQVNSGSGELFF. For the CDR3, the DNA is TGTGCCAGCAGCCAAGTAAATAGCGGGAGCGGGGAGCTGTTTTTT.

This clone was seen once. The chain uses TRBV7-9 and TRBJ2-1, with D tentatively TRBD1 (5 bases). V shed 3 bases and J shed 2 bases, with 8 bases lying between them. CDR1 is SEHNR, CDR2 FQNEAQ, per germline (reference sequence). The CDR3 length is 14 residues. In nucleotides, the CDR3 is TGTGCCAGCAGCTTTTCAGGGACCTACAATGAGCAGTTCTTC. This sequence encodes CASSFSGTYNEQFF.

The V and J genes are TRBV5-1 and TRBJ2-3; D unresolved. The ends were cut back, 6 bases at V and 2 bases at J, with 16 bases in the middle. The germline V gene encodes CDR1 SGHRS and CDR2 YFSETQ. CDR3 length: 15 amino acids. The CDR3 is CASIQNPSYTDTQYF. The CDR3 nucleotides read TGCGCCAGCATCCAAAATCCATCCTACACAGATACGCAGTATTTT.

The V gene is TRBV10-1, the J gene TRBJ2-3; D might be TRBD2 (5 bases). Trimming removed 9 bases at V and 4 bases at J, with 8 bases between. The CDR3 is made up of 11 amino acids. Germline assignment: CDR1 WNHNN and CDR2 SYGVQD (reference sequence). The CDR3 sequence is CARLGSDTQYF. For the CDR3, the DNA is TGCGCCAGACTAGGTTCAGATACGCAGTATTTT.

V usage is TRBV4-1 and J usage is TRBJ2-5, with D possibly TRBD2 on 5 matching bases. Trimming removed 6 bases at V and 7 bases at J, with 9 bases between. The CDR3 totals 11 residues. From germline, CDR1 is MGHRA and CDR2 YSYEKL. CDR3 protein: CASSSEGTQYF. Here the CDR3 DNA reads TGCGCCAGCAGTTCAGAGGGGACCCAGTACTTC.

The rearrangement joins TRBV7-9 to TRBJ1-2; a weak D match, TRBD1 (5 bases). CDR1 is SEHNR, CDR2 FQNEAQ, per germline (reference sequence). Trimming stripped 5 bases from V and 0 bases from J, with 7 bases between. This CDR3 region has 13 residues. The CDR3 nucleotides are TGTGCCAGCAGCAGGGACCCTAACTATGGCTACACCTTC. It encodes CASSRDPNYGYTF. The complete variable domain, with remaining parts taken from reference TRBV7-9 and TRBJ1-2, reads DTGVSQNPRHKITKRGQNVTFRCDPISEHNRLYWYRQTLGQGPEFLTYFQNEAQLEKSRLLSDRFSAERPKGSFSTLEIQRTEQGDSAMYLCASSRDPNYGYTFGSGTRLTVV.

The V gene is TRBV6-4, the J gene TRBJ1-2; TRBD1 is a possible D gene (5 bases). Germline V CDR1 and CDR2: MRHNA, SNTAGT. Trimming cost V 2 bases and J 3 bases, with 16 bases left between them. This CDR3 region has 16 residues. CDR3 DNA sequence: TGTGCCAGCAGTGACCCTATATCCCGGGACCACTATGGCTACACCTTC. Protein product: CASSDPISRDHYGYTF.

The rearrangement uses TRBV29-1 and TRBJ2-1; D is perhaps TRBD1 (5 bases). Germline values: CDR1 SQVTM, CDR2 ANQGSEA. Trimming removed 5 bases from V and 0 bases from J, with 14 bases in between. The CDR3 loop spans 15 amino acids. In nucleotides, the CDR3 is TGCAGCGTTCCACACAGGACGAGCTCCTACAATGAGCAGTTCTTC. It is translated as CSVPHRTSSYNEQFF.

The chain couples TRBV10-3 to TRBJ2-3; TRBD2 agrees at 8 bases. Trimming took 9 bases from V and 8 from J; bases not matched to a gene: 10. The CDR3 loop spans 13 amino acids. Germline CDR1 reads ENHRY; CDR2 reads SYGVKD. In DNA form, the CDR3 reads TGTGCCATAAGGAGCGGGAGTTTGGGTACGCAGTATTTT. It encodes CAIRSGSLGTQYF.

The chain has TRBV30 and TRBJ2-7, with TRBD2 matching 13 bases. Germline CDR1 and CDR2: GTSNPN and SVGIG (reference sequence). Losses at the gene ends were 4 bases for V and 5 bases for J; bases not matched to a gene: 5. The CDR3 contains 14 residues. The DNA of the CDR3 is TGTGCCTGGACCGGACTAGCGGGAGTGAACGAGCAGTACTTC. Its translation: CAWTGLAGVNEQYF.

In its sample, this clone was seen once. The chain employs TRBV6-1 and TRBJ2-6; no clear D gene. The CDR3 contains 15 residues. V lost 3 bases, J lost 0 bases, and 6 bases lay in between. Per the germline V gene, CDR1 is MNHNS and CDR2 is SASEGT. The CDR3 protein is CASSERNSGANVLTF. DNA for the CDR3: TGTGCCAGCAGTGAGAGGAACTCTGGGGCCAACGTCCTGACTTTC.

This rearrangement joins TRBV6-6 to TRBJ1-3; D gene ambiguous. Deletions cut 6 bases from V and 4 bases from J, with 13 bases between. CDR1 MNHNY and CDR2 SVGAGI come from the germline V gene (reference sequence). The CDR3 totals 14 residues. The CDR3 reads CASRPKRSGNTIYF. In nucleotides, the CDR3 is TGTGCCAGCAGACCAAAAAGGAGCGGAAACACCATATATTTT.

The rearrangement uses TRBV7-2 and TRBJ2-5, with 8 bases aligning to TRBD2. The J segment lost 6 bases and the V segment lost 5 bases, leaving 14 bases of the junction unmatched. Per germline, CDR1 SGHTA and CDR2 FQGNSA. The CDR3 covers 16 residues. Here the CDR3 reads CASSGGPGRGFKTQYF. For the CDR3, the DNA is TGTGCCAGCAGCGGGGGACCCGGGAGGGGGTTTAAGACCCAGTACTTC.

The chain carries TRBV7-9 and TRBJ1-2; TRBD1 aligns across 9 bases. Unmatched junction bases numbered 11, after V lost 7 bases and J lost 8 bases. The CDR3 sequence is 14 residues long. Germline V CDR1 and CDR2: SEHNR, FQNEAQ (reference sequence). The CDR3 loop reads CASTVYTGGEGYTF. The CDR3 nucleotides read TGTGCCAGCACCGTTTACACAGGGGGCGAAGGCTACACCTTC.

This CDR3 is CASSPRDTSSYNEQFF. The CDR3 DNA is TGTGCCAGCTCACCAAGGGACACGAGCTCCTACAATGAGCAGTTCTTC. This chain connects TRBV18 to TRBJ2-1, with D perhaps TRBD1 (6 bases). CDR3 length: 16 amino acids. The germline V gene has CDR1 KGHSH and CDR2 LQKENI. V lost 2 bases and J lost 0, with 11 bases in between.

The DNA of the CDR3 is TGTGCCAGCAGCTTAGCTGCCCTGGCCTACGAGCAGTACTTC. Amino acids: CASSLAALAYEQYF. The chain carries TRBV7-8 and TRBJ2-7; no firm D call. The CDR3 totals 14 residues. Germline assignment: CDR1 SGHVS and CDR2 FQNEAQ. With 0 bases removed from V and 2 bases from J, the gap between germline ends came to 8 bases.

The rearrangement joins TRBV4-1 to TRBJ2-3, with TRBD2 matching over 11 bases. The ends lost 0 bases at V and 3 bases at J; junction bases unmatched: 11. The CDR3 contains 19 residues. The germline gives CDR1 MGHRA, CDR2 YSYEKL. CDR3 DNA: TGCGCCAGCAGCCAAGAAGTAGCGGGAGGGCCGGGAGGGACAGATACGCAGTATTTT. Translating gives CASSQEVAGGPGGTDTQYF.